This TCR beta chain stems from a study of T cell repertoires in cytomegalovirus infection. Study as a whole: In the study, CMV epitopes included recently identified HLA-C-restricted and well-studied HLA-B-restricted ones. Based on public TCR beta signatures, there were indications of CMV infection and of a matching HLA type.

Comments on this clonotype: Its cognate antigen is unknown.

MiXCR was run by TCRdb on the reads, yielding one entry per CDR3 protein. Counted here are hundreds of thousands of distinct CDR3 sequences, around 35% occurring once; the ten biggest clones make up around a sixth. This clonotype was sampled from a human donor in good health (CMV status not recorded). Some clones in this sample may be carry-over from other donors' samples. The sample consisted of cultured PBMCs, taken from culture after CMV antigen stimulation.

CDR3 loop: CASSQATRGRATYEQYF. The CDR3 coding sequence is TGCGCCAGCAGCCAAGCCACGAGAGGCAGGGCGACCTACGAGCAGTACTTC. The V gene is TRBV4-1, the J gene TRBJ2-7; maybe TRBD1 (5 bases). Germline CDR1 MGHRA, CDR2 YSYEKL. Between the trimmed V and J ends, which lost 1 base and 2 bases, there was a span of 18 bases. The CDR3 totals 17 residues.